A selection of T cell receptor beta chains follows, all from one sample in a study of blood T cells in healthy people across ages. TCRdb reprocessed the 5' RACE reads with MiXCR, giving one entry per CDR3 protein. The repertoire includes 1,800,000 or so distinct CDR3 sequences, roughly 43% of them detected once, and roughly 23% sits in the top ten. Material: blood. These receptors all stem from a human donor in good health. CDR3s include the opening cysteine and the closing phenylalanine or tryptophan. Each record gives: D gene, V gene, clone size, J gene, CDR3 protein, CDR3 DNA. The D gene is left open where the match is weak. Clone size appears in some rows only: once, few, many, or a class for an expanded clone.

>.|TRBV21-1|.|TRBJ2-3
CASSIPTDRSTDTQYF
TGTGCCAGCAGCATCCCGACAGATAGAAGCACAGATACGCAGTATTTT
>.|TRBV7-6|.|TRBJ2-1
CASSLWAEQFF
TGTGCCAGCAGCTTATGGGCAGAGCAGTTCTTC
>.|TRBV6-5|.|TRBJ2-7
CASSMSDGIYEQYF
TGTGCCAGCAGTATGTCGGACGGCATCTACGAGCAGTACTTC
>TRBD1|TRBV29-1|once|TRBJ1-2
CSAEEGNRGGYTF
TGCAGCGCCGAAGAGGGTAACAGGGGTGGCTACACCTTC
>TRBD2|TRBV4-3|.|TRBJ2-1
CASSRLGGDNEQFF
TGCGCCAGCAGCCGTCTGGGGGGGGACAATGAGCAGTTCTTC
>.|TRBV7-2|few|TRBJ1-5
CASSSVRTAASPQHF
TGTGCCAGCAGCTCTGTCCGGACGGCGGCCTCGCCCCAGCATTTT
>TRBD2|TRBV7-9|few|TRBJ2-3
CASSPYRGGPTDTQYF
TGTGCCAGCAGCCCGTACCGGGGGGGGCCCACAGATACGCAGTATTTT
>TRBD1|TRBV7-9|.|TRBJ2-7
CAMDRGNLYEQYF
TGTGCCATGGACAGGGGTAACCTCTACGAGCAGTACTTC
>.|TRBV7-2|.|TRBJ2-4
CASSLTGFEGNIQYF
TGTGCCAGCAGCTTAACCGGGTTCGAAGGGAACATTCAGTACTTC
>.|TRBV10-3|.|TRBJ1-2
CAISNTYGESRDGYTF
TGTGCCATCAGTAATACGTACGGGGAAAGTCGGGATGGCTACACCTTC
>.|TRBV7-2|few|TRBJ2-1
CASSPSSDEQFF
TGTGCCAGCAGCCCCTCATCCGATGAGCAGTTCTTC
>TRBD2|TRBV4-2|.|TRBJ2-3
CASSRLAGGDADTQYF
TGTGCCAGCAGCCGGCTAGCGGGGGGGGATGCAGATACGCAGTATTTT
>.|TRBV7-9|.|TRBJ1-1
CASSLVAGETEAFF
TGTGCCAGCAGCTTAGTGGCAGGCGAGACTGAAGCTTTCTTT
>.|TRBV7-2|.|TRBJ1-3
CASSLLALRGNTIYF
TGTGCCAGCAGCCTACTCGCTTTGAGGGGAAACACCATATATTTT
>.|TRBV12-3/TRBV12-4|.|TRBJ2-1
CASRQRQANYNEQFF
TGTGCCAGCAGACAAAGACAGGCCAACTACAATGAGCAGTTCTTC
>TRBD1|TRBV27|.|TRBJ1-5
CASSPYALDRYSNQPQHF
TGTGCCAGCAGTCCATACGCCCTGGACAGGTATAGCAATCAGCCCCAGCATTTT
>.|TRBV9|.|TRBJ2-3
CASSVTLVQDTQYF
TGTGCCAGCAGCGTGACGCTGGTTCAAGATACGCAGTATTTT
>TRBD1|TRBV4-3|few|TRBJ2-3
CASSQGWGQGRTDTQYF
TGCGCCAGCAGCCAAGGTTGGGGACAGGGGCGCACAGATACGCAGTATTTT
>.|TRBV4-2|.|TRBJ2-5
CASSQDGVQETQYF
TGTGCCAGCAGCCAAGACGGGGTTCAAGAGACCCAGTACTTC
>TRBD2|TRBV12-5|.|TRBJ2-1
CAGAGDSYNEQFF
TGTGCAGGCGCGGGGGACTCCTACAATGAGCAGTTCTTC
>.|TRBV5-1|.|TRBJ1-2
CASSLGADGAGTF
TGCGCCAGCAGCTTGGGGGCGGACGGGGCCGGCACCTTC
>.|TRBV12-3/TRBV12-4|.|TRBJ2-1
CASSFAHVDVGEQFF
TGTGCCAGCAGTTTCGCCCACGTCGATGTTGGTGAGCAGTTCTTC
>.|TRBV12-5|.|TRBJ2-1
CASGWVGGGSSYNEQFF
TGTGCTAGTGGTTGGGTAGGGGGCGGGAGCTCCTACAATGAGCAGTTCTTC
>TRBD1|TRBV4-3|.|TRBJ2-5
CANSQALGTGSYGQYF
TGCGCCAACAGCCAAGCCCTGGGGACAGGCTCCTACGGGCAGTACTTC
>.|TRBV7-8|few|TRBJ1-2
CASSWLDSDYGYTF
TGTGCCAGCAGCTGGCTGGACAGCGACTATGGCTACACCTTC
>TRBD1|TRBV5-1|many|TRBJ2-1
CASSLLGQGYNEQFF
TGTGCCAGCAGCCTTTTGGGACAGGGGTACAATGAGCAGTTCTTC
>.|TRBV4-3|.|TRBJ1-1
CASSQGYPQGTEAFF
TGCGCCAGCAGCCAAGGATACCCCCAGGGCACTGAAGCTTTCTTT
>TRBD2|TRBV20-1|few|TRBJ2-7
CSAPSGTSGTYEQYF
TGCAGTGCCCCCTCCGGGACTAGCGGGACCTACGAGCAGTACTTC
>TRBD1|TRBV12-3/TRBV12-4|few|TRBJ2-6
CASSRDREWSGANVLTF
TGTGCCAGCAGCCGCGACAGGGAGTGGTCTGGGGCCAACGTCCTGACTTTC
>.|TRBV11-3|.|TRBJ1-4
CASSGASKNEKLFF
TGTGCCAGCAGTGGGGCCTCGAAGAATGAAAAACTGTTTTTT
>.|TRBV7-2|few|TRBJ1-6
CASSFGGGGWGNSPLHF
TGTGCCAGCAGCTTTGGAGGCGGGGGGTGGGGTAATTCACCCCTCCACTTT
>.|TRBV7-2|.|TRBJ2-3
CASSLAVGQGFYSTDTQYF
TGTGCCAGCAGCTTGGCGGTTGGGCAGGGGTTTTATAGCACAGATACGCAGTATTTT
>.|TRBV20-1|few|TRBJ2-3
CSARNGALGADTQYF
TGCAGTGCCCGTAACGGGGCTTTAGGGGCAGATACGCAGTATTTT
>TRBD1|TRBV13|.|TRBJ2-3
CASSARTGSTDTQYF
TGTGCCAGCAGTGCCCGGACAGGTAGCACAGATACGCAGTATTTT
>.|TRBV6-6|few|TRBJ1-5
CASSYEGQPQHF
TGTGCCAGCAGTTACGAAGGGCAGCCCCAGCATTTT
>.|TRBV24-1|.|TRBJ1-2
CATSDDYGYTF
TGTGCCACCAGTGACGACTATGGCTACACCTTC
>.|TRBV6-1|few|TRBJ2-3
CASSEFGGRGDTQYF
TGTGCCAGCAGTGAGTTCGGGGGTAGAGGGGATACGCAGTATTTT
>.|TRBV7-8|few|TRBJ2-1
CASRYAGNEQFF
TGTGCCAGCAGATATGCAGGGAATGAGCAGTTCTTC
>.|TRBV4-3|.|TRBJ2-7
CASSHGLGTPSYEQYF
TGCGCCAGCAGCCATGGGCTCGGGACACCATCCTACGAGCAGTACTTC
>.|TRBV12-3/TRBV12-4|few|TRBJ1-5
CASSSVSNQPQHF
TGTGCCAGCAGTTCTGTTAGCAATCAGCCCCAGCATTTT
>TRBD2|TRBV20-1|few|TRBJ2-5
CSALHLAGDEQYF
TGCAGTGCTCTTCACCTAGCGGGGGATGAGCAGTACTTC
>.|TRBV7-2|.|TRBJ2-7
CASSQLVGPYEQYF
TGTGCCAGCAGCCAACTTGTAGGGCCTTACGAGCAGTACTTC
>.|TRBV4-3|few|TRBJ2-7
CASSQGLRESYEQYF
TGCGCCAGCAGCCAAGGGCTACGGGAATCCTACGAGCAGTACTTC
>TRBD2|TRBV9|.|TRBJ2-1
CASSVSGGVGNEQFF
TGTGCCAGCAGCGTTAGCGGGGGGGTGGGGAATGAGCAGTTCTTC
>.|TRBV10-3|few|TRBJ1-2
CAISEEQVGYGYTF
TGTGCCATCAGTGAGGAGCAGGTCGGCTATGGCTACACCTTC